These 28 T cell receptor beta chains came from one sample sequenced in a study of cytomegalovirus exposure and HLA in healthy donors. It was with 60 Vbeta and 13 Jbeta primers that the PCR ran. Some clones are missing from TCRdb's copy, which holds only in-frame ones; the method was immunoSEQ multiplex PCR. The table has 150,000 to 200,000 clones, roughly 85% seen once. The sample taken for sequencing was PBMCs. These receptors all stem from a man aged 50 to 60 in good health and CMV-seropositive.

The genes are TRBV7-8 and TRBJ2-1; maybe TRBD2 (6 bases). The CDR3 consists of 15 residues. Germline V gene sequence: CDR1 SGHVS, CDR2 FQNEAQ. V lost 5 bases to trimming and J lost 0 bases, with 11 bases between them. CDR3 sequence: CASSPDGGSYNEQFF. In nucleotides, the CDR3 is TGTGCCAGCAGCCCTGACGGGGGCTCCTACAATGAGCAGTTCTTC.

This chain joins TRBV27 and TRBJ1-3; D gene uncertain. Germline loops: CDR1 MNHEY, CDR2 SMNVEV (reference sequence). The V end lost 10 bases, the J end lost 6 bases, and 13 bases lay between the germline ends. The CDR3 extends over 12 amino acids. DNA of the CDR3: TGTGCCACCATCAGGTCCGAAAACACCATATATTTT. Its protein product is CATIRSENTIYF.

V is TRBV19 and J is TRBJ1-3; no clear D gene. Germline V gene lookup returns CDR1 LNHDA and CDR2 SQIVND (reference sequence). CDR3 length equals 16 residues. V lost 7 bases and J lost 4, with 20 bases in between. The CDR3 sequence: CASIRTAGGIGNTIYF. The CDR3 coding sequence is TGTGCCAGTATCCGAACGGCCGGAGGAATCGGAAACACCATATATTTT.

The chain couples TRBV19 to TRBJ2-7, with 7 bases identical to TRBD2. The CDR3 consists of 15 residues. J lost 3 bases, V lost 6 bases, and 11 bases had no gene match. Germline CDR1 LNHDA, CDR2 SQIVND (reference sequence). This chain's CDR3 is CASSETGGGLYEQYF. Written as DNA, the CDR3 is TGTGCCAGTAGCGAGACCGGGGGAGGGCTCTACGAGCAGTACTTC.

This sequence joins TRBV11-2 and TRBJ1-3; no definite D call. V was shortened by 5 bases and J by 4 bases, with 12 bases between the two germline ends. CDR3 length equals 14 residues. Germline lookup yields CDR1 SGHAT and CDR2 FQNNGV. In nucleotides, the CDR3 is TGTGCCAGCAGCCCCGGCGGGCGGGGAAACACCATATATTTT. This codes for CASSPGGRGNTIYF.

As for this clone: The same CDR3 arises from other DNA sequences in this sample as well. The V call is TRBV6-5, the J call TRBJ1-2, with D possibly being TRBD1 (5 bases). The germline V gene has CDR1 MNHEY and CDR2 SVGAGI. The germline V and J ends were trimmed by 4 bases and 5 bases, with 11 bases remaining between them. The CDR3 totals 13 residues. The CDR3 region is CASSLGGAYGYTF. In nucleotides, the CDR3 is TGTGCCAGCAGTTTGGGTGGGGCTTATGGCTACACCTTC.

This clone has a single count. One end of the junction does not line up with germline, which may come from a read error. This chain joins TRBV5-1 and TRBJ2-2; TRBD1 agrees at 9 bases. The length of the CDR3 is 15 residues. Germline lookup yields CDR1 SGHRS and CDR2 YFSETQ. The CDR3 loop reads CASSLAADRGGELFF. DNA for the CDR3: TGCGCCAGCAGCTTGGCCGCGGACAGGGGAGGCGAGCTATTTTTT.

This chain uses TRBV27 with TRBJ2-7; 7 bases match TRBD1. The CDR3 consists of 14 residues. Germline V gene lookup returns CDR1 MNHEY and CDR2 SMNVEV (reference sequence). Trimming cost V 9 bases and J 3 bases; bases outside gene matches: 11. CDR3 protein: CARPWDSIVYEQYF. The CDR3 nucleotides are TGTGCCAGGCCCTGGGACAGCATAGTCTACGAGCAGTACTTC.

CDR3 nucleotide sequence: TGCGCCAGCAGCCAAGGACAGGGGTATAGGTACAATGAGCAGTTCTTC. It translates to CASSQGQGYRYNEQFF. This chain joins TRBV4-3 and TRBJ2-1; TRBD1 aligns across 8 bases. Per germline, CDR1 LGHNA and CDR2 YSLEER. The CDR3 has 16 residues. V lost 1 base, J lost 4 bases, and 6 bases stayed unmatched.

This chain links TRBV5-1 with TRBJ2-4, with TRBD2 as a possible D gene (5 bases). V was clipped by 1 base and J by 0 bases, with 8 bases between them. Germline CDR1 is SGHRS and CDR2 is YFSETQ. There are 15 residues in the CDR3. In nucleotides, the CDR3 is TGCGCCAGCAGCTTGAACGGACTAGCCAAAAACATTCAGTACTTC. It yields the protein CASSLNGLAKNIQYF.

J is TRBJ2-5 and V is TRBV28; TRBD2 agrees at 8 bases. V trimming: 5 bases; J trimming: 5 bases; junction bases outside the gene matches: 4. The CDR3 sequence is 13 residues long. Germline lookup yields CDR1 MDHEN and CDR2 SYDVKM. The CDR3 here is CASSKRGWETQYF. CDR3 nucleotides: TGTGCCAGCAGTAAGCGGGGGTGGGAGACCCAGTACTTC.

The CDR3 coding sequence is TGCGCCAGCAGCCAAGAACGGTCAGGGGGCGTGTACGGCTACACCTTC. Encoded protein: CASSQERSGGVYGYTF. The V gene is TRBV4-1, the J gene TRBJ1-2, with 8 bases identical to TRBD1. The CDR3 has 16 residues. V trimming: 0 bases; J trimming: 8 bases; junction bases outside the gene matches: 11. CDR1 is MGHRA and CDR2 is YSYEKL in the germline V gene.

This chain links TRBV4-1 with TRBJ2-2; 8 bases agree with TRBD1. CDR3 length: 18 amino acids. With 3 bases clipped from V and 6 bases from J, the junction kept 15 bases outside the gene matches. The germline CDR1 and CDR2 sequences are MGHRA and YSYEKL. CDR3 sequence (DNA): TGCGCCAGCAGCCACCCTACGACAGGGGTGTTGTACGCCGGGGAGCTGTTTTTT. The encoded protein is CASSHPTTGVLYAGELFF.

V gene TRBV7-2 combines with J gene TRBJ2-2; 10 nucleotides match TRBD2. This CDR3 is built from 14 residues. Germline V gene sequence: CDR1 SGHTA, CDR2 FQGNSA. Trimming took 3 bases from V and 6 from J; bases not matched to a gene: 1. In nucleotides, the CDR3 is TGTGCCAGCAGCTTTGGACTAGCGGCCGGGGAGCTGTTTTTT. It is translated as CASSFGLAAGELFF.

This chain connects TRBV2 to TRBJ1-6, with a possible D match to TRBD1 (6 bases). This CDR3 has 15 amino acids. V lost 10 bases and J lost 3, with 16 bases in between. CDR1 is SNHLY, CDR2 FYNNEI, per germline. This CDR3 reads CAKRTALGYNSPLHF. The DNA of the CDR3 is TGTGCCAAACGGACAGCCTTGGGCTATAATTCACCCCTCCACTTT.

The CDR3 nucleotides are TGTGCCAGCAGCGTTCGTACCGGGGAGCTGTTTTTT. Translating gives CASSVRTGELFF. The genes are TRBV9 and TRBJ2-2; D not resolved. V lost 2 bases and J lost 5, with 4 bases in between. This CDR3 region has 12 residues. The germline CDR1 and CDR2 sequences are SGDLS and YYNGEE.

This clone was counted between two and nine times. The rearrangement joins TRBV5-4 to TRBJ1-4, with TRBD1 identical over 8 bases. Looked up from germline, CDR1 is SGHNT and CDR2 is YYREEE (reference sequence). The CDR3 loop spans 14 amino acids. Germline trimming cut 4 bases from V and 8 bases from J; bases unmatched to any gene: 7. This CDR3 is CASSRGQGREKLFF. The CDR3 DNA reads TGTGCCAGCAGCCGTGGACAGGGACGAGAAAAACTGTTTTTT.

The CDR3 loop reads CASSIQGGLYTF. CDR3 bases: TGTGCCAGTAGTATCCAGGGGGGCCTCTACACCTTC. V is TRBV19 and J is TRBJ1-2; 7 positions agree with TRBD1. With V trimmed by 3 bases and J by 10 bases, 5 bases remained unmatched. Germline CDR1 is LNHDA and CDR2 is SQIVND (reference sequence). The CDR3 is 12 residues long.

The chain employs TRBV28 and TRBJ2-3; 11 bases fit TRBD2. The V segment lost 1 base and the J segment 5 bases; nucleotides outside the gene matches: 14. Per the germline V gene, CDR1 is MDHEN and CDR2 is SYDVKM. The CDR3 extends over 19 amino acids. In DNA form, the CDR3 reads TGTGCCAGCAGTTTATTACTCCTTCCTAGCGGGGGGTCCAAAGATACGCAGTATTTT. Amino acids: CASSLLLLPSGGSKDTQYF.

The gene calls are TRBV7-9 and TRBJ1-1; TRBD1 aligns across 10 bases. Germline assignment: CDR1 SEHNR and CDR2 FQNEAQ (reference sequence). The junction had 6 bases not matched to a gene; V was cut back by 5 bases and J by 3 bases. CDR3 length equals 15 residues. The CDR3 bases are TGTGCCAGCAGCCCAGGGACAGGGGTGGACACTGAAGCTTTCTTT. Translation: CASSPGTGVDTEAFF.

This chain uses TRBV13 with TRBJ2-5, with 7 bases fitting TRBD2. The length of the CDR3 is 14 residues. V was clipped by 5 bases and J by 2 bases; unmatched bases: 5. Per the germline V gene, CDR1 is PRHDT and CDR2 is FYEKMQ (reference sequence). Here the CDR3 reads CASSGGGWQETQYF. CDR3 nucleotides: TGTGCCAGCAGCGGGGGGGGGTGGCAAGAGACCCAGTACTTC.

The chain employs TRBV6-6 and TRBJ1-2, with 7 bases that match TRBD1. This CDR3 contains 15 residues. The junction had 12 bases not matched to a gene; V was cut back by 6 bases and J by 5 bases. From germline, CDR1 is MNHNY and CDR2 SVGAGI (reference sequence). CDR3 protein: CASSHDRVGGYGYTF. CDR3 in DNA: TGTGCCAGCAGCCACGACAGGGTAGGAGGGTATGGCTACACCTTC.

J is TRBJ2-1 and V is TRBV11-2, with 7 bases that match TRBD2. CDR3 length: 18 residues. V lost 4 bases and J lost 3; bases outside the gene matches: 15. Germline CDR1 SGHAT, CDR2 FQNNGV. The CDR3 region has the DNA TGTGCCAGCAGCTCGAATAGCGGGCCCCGGCCGCTCTACAATGAGCAGTTCTTC. Its protein product is CASSSNSGPRPLYNEQFF.

The chain links TRBV6-1 to TRBJ2-5, with a weak D call TRBD2 (5 bases). V lost 7 bases, J lost 4 bases, and 19 bases lay in between. This CDR3 comprises 15 residues. In germline, CDR1 is MNHNS, CDR2 SASEGT. In DNA form, the CDR3 reads TGTGCCAGCAATACTGTCGGGCTAGGAGGAGAGACCCAGTACTTC. Translation gives CASNTVGLGGETQYF.

The chain couples TRBV10-1 to TRBJ1-1; a weak D match, TRBD1 (6 bases). V was clipped by 0 bases and J by 8 bases, with 10 bases between them. CDR1 WNHNN and CDR2 SYGVQD come from the germline V gene (reference sequence). There are 13 residues in the CDR3. The CDR3 reads CASSESTGTEAFF. The DNA of the CDR3 is TGCGCCAGCAGTGAGTCGACGGGGACAGAAGCTTTCTTT.

The sample holds one count of this clone. This chain uses TRBV5-1 with TRBJ2-7; D possibly corresponds to TRBD2 (6 bases). This CDR3 comprises 14 residues. Germline V lookup: CDR1 SGHRS, CDR2 YFSETQ. Trimming stripped 2 bases from V and 4 bases from J, with 13 bases between. CDR3 region: CASSFRGRGYEQYV. The CDR3 region has the DNA TGCGCCAGCAGCTTTAGAGGGCGGGGATACGAGCAGTACGTC.

This rearrangement joins TRBV2 to TRBJ1-4; D remains ambiguous. The CDR3 length is 15 residues. Germline V CDR1 and CDR2: SNHLY, FYNNEI. Trimming removed 6 bases at V and 4 bases at J, with 15 bases between. The CDR3 bases are TGTGCCAGCAGAATGTGGGGAGGGAATAATGAAAAACTGTTTTTT. As protein: CASRMWGGNNEKLFF.

The chain couples TRBV6-1 to TRBJ2-2; TRBD1 is a possible D gene (5 bases). The CDR3 covers 14 residues. Trimming took off 2 bases at V and 5 bases at J, with 9 bases between the two ends. Germline values: CDR1 MNHNS, CDR2 SASEGT. The CDR3 DNA reads TGTGCCAGCAGTGAAAAGACAGTTACCGGGGAGCTGTTTTTT. Its translation: CASSEKTVTGELFF.